The T cell receptor beta chain under discussion was sequenced for a study of shared clonotypes between healthy human individuals. Study-wide results and limits: It was the non-shared clonotypes that had lower generation probabilities than clonotypes shared by all four donors.

Note on this clone: Its antigen is not identified.

Method: immunoSEQ multiplex PCR; TCRdb's copy keeps in-frame clones and lacks some. Of roughly 640,000 clones listed, around 72% are singletons. This CDR3 has 11 amino acids. Trimming shortened V by 6 bases and J by 7 bases, and 10 bases separated the two germline ends. Germline CDR1 reads DFQATT; CDR2 reads SNEGSKA (reference sequence). The sequence was collected from a woman aged 25-40 years in good health. The sample consisted of memory CD4+ T cells sorted from blood. Subset: CD45RA-negative fraction. The rearrangement joins TRBV20-1 to TRBJ2-4; perhaps D is TRBD1 or TRBD2 (5 bases each). CDR3 in amino acids: CSAGDRNIQYF. The CDR3 coding sequence is TGCAGTGCCGGGGACCGGAACATTCAGTACTTC.